The 26 T cell receptor beta chains given below trace back to one sample, sequenced in a study of OX40 agonist ivuxolimab in advanced cancers. The repertoire was sequenced with immunoSEQ multiplex PCR; TCRdb's copy has only in-frame clones and lacks some. The sample has fewer than 80,000 clones, 65% to 90% seen once. Sequencing was performed on CD4+ or CD8+ T cells sorted from blood, taken in a trial of the OX40 agonist ivuxolimab. The receptors were sampled from an adult with an advanced solid tumor such as melanoma, head and neck, liver or kidney cancer.

The rearrangement uses TRBV9 and TRBJ2-7, with 7 nucleotides matching TRBD2. This CDR3 has 15 residues. The germline CDR1 and CDR2 sequences are SGDLS and YYNGEE. Trimming took 1 base from V and 2 from J; bases not matched to a gene: 6. The CDR3 reads CASSVRDYTPYEQYF. The CDR3 coding sequence is TGTGCCAGCAGCGTACGGGACTACACTCCCTACGAGCAGTACTTC.

This rearrangement joins TRBV12-5 to TRBJ2-3, with no clear D. Trimming removed 5 bases from V and 0 bases from J, with 12 bases in between. CDR3 size: 15 residues. Germline assignment: CDR1 LGHNT and CDR2 FRNRAP. The CDR3 region is CASGLDGYSTDTQYF. The CDR3 bases are TGTGCTAGTGGTCTGGACGGGTATAGCACAGATACGCAGTATTTT.

This chain joins TRBV29-1 and TRBJ2-5; 8 bases line up with TRBD1. J lost 5 bases, V lost 7 bases, and 12 bases had no gene match. CDR1 and CDR2 (germline): SQVTM, ANQGSEA. The CDR3 is 14 residues long. The CDR3 region is CSANGQGRGETQYF. Written as DNA, the CDR3 is TGCAGCGCAAACGGACAGGGTAGAGGGGAGACCCAGTACTTC.

This clone has more than one count but fewer than ten. The chain uses TRBV11-2 and TRBJ1-6; no firm D call. Deletions cut 1 base from V and 7 bases from J, with 5 bases between. In germline, CDR1 is SGHAT, CDR2 FQNNGV. The CDR3 length is 13 residues. CDR3 coding DNA: TGTGCCAGCAGCTTAGGCCTCAATTCACCCCTCCACTTT. This translates into CASSLGLNSPLHF.

The chain uses TRBV6-5 and TRBJ1-1; D is unclear. The germline CDR1 and CDR2 sequences are MNHEY and SVGAGI. This CDR3 contains 14 residues. V was clipped by 4 bases and J by 1 base, with 10 bases between them. DNA of the CDR3: TGTGCCAGCAGTTTCACGTCCAGGAACACTGAAGCTTTCTTT. It encodes CASSFTSRNTEAFF.

This chain links TRBV6-6 with TRBJ2-7, with D tentatively TRBD1 (7 bases). The CDR3 is 12 amino acids. CDR1 MNHNY and CDR2 SVGAGI come from the germline V gene (reference sequence). Trimming pared 5 bases from V and 8 bases from J, leaving 13 bases between. This CDR3 is CASSPRGEKQYF. The CDR3 region has the DNA TGTGCCAGCAGTCCCAGGGGGGAGAAGCAGTACTTC.

This chain uses TRBV7-2 with TRBJ1-1; 7 bases are a match to TRBD1. The germline V gene has CDR1 SGHTA and CDR2 FQGNSA. This CDR3 has 16 residues. The trim removed 1 base at V and 1 base at J, leaving 6 bases unmatched. CDR3 in amino acids: CASSLVGTVGNTEAFF. The CDR3 coding sequence is TGTGCCAGCAGCTTAGTGGGGACAGTCGGGAACACTGAAGCTTTCTTT.

V and J are TRBV7-6 and TRBJ2-5; the match to TRBD2 covers 7 bases. V shed 6 bases and J 1 base; nucleotides not matched to a gene: 5. CDR1 is SGHVS, CDR2 FNYEAQ, per germline. CDR3 size: 14 residues. The CDR3 is CASSGTNLQETQYF. For the CDR3, the DNA is TGTGCCAGCAGTGGGACTAATCTCCAAGAGACCCAGTACTTC.

Within the sample, this clone is medium-sized. The chain links TRBV7-2 to TRBJ2-5; the match to TRBD2 covers 9 bases. Trimming removed 0 bases from V and 7 bases from J; junction bases left unmatched: 6. From germline, CDR1 is SGHTA and CDR2 FQGNSA. The length of the CDR3 is 15 residues. Written as DNA, the CDR3 is TGTGCCAGCAGCTTAGCGGTTAGCGGGGGAGGGACCCAGTACTTC. Amino acids: CASSLAVSGGGTQYF.

The J gene is TRBJ1-4, the V gene TRBV6-6, with D hard to call. The CDR3 totals 14 residues. Germline values: CDR1 MNHNY, CDR2 SVGAGI (reference sequence). The ends were cut back, 6 bases at V and 7 bases at J, with 15 bases in the middle. Written as DNA, the CDR3 is TGTGCCAGCAGAAAGGACGGAACGGGTGAAAAACTGTTTTTT. This gives the protein CASRKDGTGEKLFF.

This clone was detected only once. V and J are TRBV6-1 and TRBJ2-7, with 7 positions matching TRBD1. Germline lookup yields CDR1 MNHNS and CDR2 SASEGT. CDR3 length: 13 residues. With V trimmed by 6 bases and J by 5 bases, 7 bases remained unmatched. CDR3 DNA sequence: TGTGCCAGCAGGGACCGGACAGGCAACGAGCAGTACTTC. Encoded protein: CASRDRTGNEQYF.

The chain is built from TRBV18 and TRBJ1-5; no firm D call. V lost 2 bases and J 1 base, leaving 9 bases between the germline ends. CDR1 is KGHSH, CDR2 LQKENI, per germline. The CDR3 totals 15 residues. CDR3 protein: CASSPNADSNQPQHF. CDR3 sequence (DNA): TGTGCCAGCTCACCAAATGCGGACAGCAATCAGCCCCAGCATTTT.

V gene TRBV5-1 combines with J gene TRBJ1-2; no reliable D call. The germline CDR1 and CDR2 sequences are SGHRS and YFSETQ. Between the trimmed V and J ends, which lost 0 bases and 0 bases, there was a span of 15 bases. The CDR3 is made up of 17 amino acids. The CDR3 DNA is TGCGCCAGCAGCTTGGAGTTCCACGCCTTGGCTAACTATGGCTACACCTTC. Translation gives CASSLEFHALANYGYTF.

The J gene is TRBJ2-7, the V gene TRBV6-1; no clear D. The germline V and J ends were trimmed by 3 bases and 5 bases, with 5 bases remaining between them. CDR3 length: 11 residues. Germline V gene data show CDR1 as MNHNS and CDR2 as SASEGT. The CDR3 DNA is TGTGCCAGCAGTGAGCTCGACGAGCAGTACTTC. This sequence encodes CASSELDEQYF.

The V call is TRBV11-3, the J call TRBJ2-5, with unresolved D. The DNA end lines up better with TRBJ2-7; the J call may be wrong. Germline-derived CDR1 and CDR2 are SGHNT and YENEEA. The CDR3 is 13 residues long. CDR3 nucleotides: TGTGCCAGCAGCTTAGGTCCTTCCTACGAGCAGTACTTC. As protein: CASSLGPSYEQYF.

V is TRBV7-2 and J is TRBJ1-2; 9 nucleotides agree with TRBD1. Losses at the gene ends were 5 bases for V and 8 bases for J; bases not matched to a gene: 6. Germline lookup yields CDR1 SGHTA and CDR2 FQGNSA. The CDR3 is 13 residues long. CDR3 DNA: TGTGCCAGCAGCCCGGACAGGGGTGGAGGCTACACCTTC. This codes for CASSPDRGGGYTF.

Turning to this clone: Distinct nucleotide sequences in the sample also encode this CDR3. The chain carries TRBV18 and TRBJ1-1; TRBD1 is a possible D gene (5 bases). This CDR3 is built from 12 residues. Germline loops: CDR1 KGHSH, CDR2 LQKENI. Deletions cut 3 bases from V and 7 bases from J, with 9 bases between. The CDR3, as DNA: TGTGCCAGCTCACCCATCCAGGGTGAAGCTTTCTTT. Encoded protein: CASSPIQGEAFF.

The CDR3 loop is CASSSTPGLARETQYF. CDR3 nucleotide sequence: TGTGCCAGCAGCTCCACCCCGGGACTAGCACGGGAGACCCAGTACTTC. This chain joins TRBV7-9 and TRBJ2-5; 9 nucleotides align to TRBD2. This CDR3 comprises 16 residues. Trimming cost V 4 bases and J 5 bases; bases outside gene matches: 11. CDR1 is SEHNR and CDR2 is FQNEAQ in the germline V gene (reference sequence).

The rearrangement joins TRBV11-2 to TRBJ2-1, with 8 bases that match TRBD1. The V gene end was trimmed by 1 base and the J gene end by 9 bases; junction bases not matched to a gene: 8. CDR3 size: 15 residues. Germline V CDR1 and CDR2: SGHAT, FQNNGV. In nucleotides, the CDR3 is TGTGCCAGCAGCTTAGCCCGGGACAGGAGGTTTGAGCAGTTCTTC. Its translation: CASSLARDRRFEQFF.

This clone occurred once. The chain carries TRBV2 and TRBJ1-4; D unresolved. CDR3 length: 14 amino acids. V shed 3 bases and J shed 5 bases, with 10 bases lying between them. CDR1 and CDR2 (germline): SNHLY, FYNNEI. CDR3 in amino acids: CASSDSPLNEKLFF. The CDR3 nucleotides read TGTGCCAGCAGTGATAGTCCGTTAAATGAAAAACTGTTTTTT. The full variable domain, rest sourced from reference TRBV2 and TRBJ1-4, is EPEVTQTPSHQVTQMGQEVILRCVPISNHLYFYWYRQILGQKVEFLVSFYNNEISEKSEIFDDQFSVERPDGSNFTLKIRSTKLEDSAMYFCASSDSPLNEKLFFGSGTQLSVL.

The chain recombines TRBV18 with TRBJ2-1; TRBD2 matches 15 bases. V was clipped by 6 bases and J by 8 bases; unmatched bases: 8. This CDR3 has 16 residues. Germline CDR1 reads KGHSH; CDR2 reads LQKENI. The CDR3 spells CASSRQGLAGGYEQFF. For the CDR3, the DNA is TGTGCCAGCTCCAGGCAGGGACTAGCGGGGGGATATGAGCAGTTCTTC. Full variable domain (outside the CDR3, taken from reference TRBV18 and TRBJ2-1): NAGVMQNPRHLVRRRGQEARLRCSPMKGHSHVYWYRQLPEEGLKFMVYLQKENIIDESGMPKERFSAEFPKEGPSILRIQQVVRGDSAAYFCASSRQGLAGGYEQFFGPGTRLTVL.

The CDR3 DNA is TGTGCCAGCAGCTTAGGGAGCAACGAGCAGTACTTC. Translating gives CASSLGSNEQYF. The chain recombines TRBV7-2 with TRBJ2-7; unclear D gene. This CDR3 region has 12 residues. Germline V gene data show CDR1 as SGHTA and CDR2 as FQGNSA. V shed 1 base and J shed 5 bases, with 6 bases lying between them.

As DNA, the CDR3 is TGTGCTAGTGCCACCGGAGGAACGCCTAATCAGCCCCAGCATTTT. It encodes CASATGGTPNQPQHF. V is TRBV12-5 and J is TRBJ1-5, with D hard to call. V shed 7 bases and J shed 4 bases, with 17 bases lying between them. The CDR3 sequence is 15 residues long. The germline V gene has CDR1 LGHNT and CDR2 FRNRAP.

This chain joins TRBV7-2 and TRBJ1-2, with no clear D. CDR3 length equals 14 residues. Trimming shortened V by 1 base and J by 2 bases, and 8 bases separated the two germline ends. The germline CDR1 and CDR2 sequences are SGHTA and FQGNSA. Written as DNA, the CDR3 is TGTGCCAGCAGCTTAGTGGCGGGGAACTATGGCTACACCTTC. It specifies CASSLVAGNYGYTF. Full variable domain (rest looked up from reference TRBV7-2 and TRBJ1-2): GAGVSQSPSNKVTEKGKDVELRCDPISGHTALYWYRQSLGQGLEFLIYFQGNSAPDKSGLPSDRFSAERTGGSVSTLTIQRTQQEDSAVYLCASSLVAGNYGYTFGSGTRLTVV.

In its sample, this clone was seen once. The rearrangement links TRBV15 to TRBJ1-1, with 10 nucleotides matching TRBD1. This CDR3 has 17 amino acids. Per the germline V gene, CDR1 is LNHNV and CDR2 is YYDKDF (reference sequence). V lost 1 base, J lost 1 base, and 6 bases stayed unmatched. The CDR3 DNA is TGTGCCACCAGCAGAGTTTGGACAGGGGGTCCGAACACTGAAGCTTTCTTT. It specifies CATSRVWTGGPNTEAFF. The whole variable domain, remainder taken from reference TRBV15 and TRBJ1-1, is DAMVIQNPRYQVTQFGKPVTLSCSQTLNHNVMYWYQQKSSQAPKLLFHYYDKDFNNEADTPDNFQSRRPNTSFCFLDIRSPGLGDTAMYLCATSRVWTGGPNTEAFFGQGTRLTVV.

The chain couples TRBV7-2 to TRBJ1-2; 9 nucleotides align to TRBD1. This CDR3 contains 14 residues. Germline V gene data show CDR1 as SGHTA and CDR2 as FQGNSA. The ends lost 0 bases at V and 7 bases at J; junction bases unmatched: 3. The CDR3 reads CASSLAGTGFGYTF. The DNA for the CDR3 is TGTGCCAGCAGCTTAGCAGGGACAGGGTTTGGCTACACCTTC.